These 6 T cell receptor beta chains share one sample of origin, sequenced in a study of shared T cell receptors in the human thymus. Profiled with immunoSEQ multiplex PCR; TCRdb holds only in-frame clones, not every one. The sample consists of more than 300,000 clones, around 95% of them appearing once. Sequencing used thymocytes. These receptor sequences come from a human donor.

The V call is TRBV7-9, the J call TRBJ2-1; the D gene is possibly TRBD2 (6 bases). From germline, CDR1 is SEHNR and CDR2 FQNEAQ (reference sequence). This CDR3 comprises 19 residues. The V gene lost 1 base and the J gene lost 3 bases, with 22 bases spanning the gap. Here the CDR3 reads CASSLGPTPNGSDYNEQFF. The CDR3 DNA is TGTGCCAGCAGCTTAGGCCCCACCCCTAACGGGAGCGACTACAATGAGCAGTTCTTC.

The genes are TRBV10-2 and TRBJ1-2; no clear D. Germline V gene data show CDR1 as WSHSY and CDR2 as SAAADI. The CDR3 is 15 amino acids. V was pared by 7 bases and J by 3 bases, with 18 bases between. The CDR3 loop reads CASKRAGPLDYGYTF. CDR3 nucleotides: TGCGCCAGCAAACGGGCGGGCCCTCTAGACTATGGCTACACCTTC.

This chain's CDR3 is CATSRYPLPSGDTQYF. CDR3 sequence (DNA): TGTGCCACCAGCAGATACCCTCTGCCTAGCGGGGATACGCAGTATTTT. The chain joins TRBV15 to TRBJ2-3; 8 bases line up with TRBD2. CDR3 length equals 16 residues. Trimming cost V 2 bases and J 6 bases; bases outside gene matches: 10. Germline V gene lookup returns CDR1 LNHNV and CDR2 YYDKDF (reference sequence).

The chain links TRBV27 to TRBJ1-2, with D unresolved. The CDR3 is made up of 14 amino acids. CDR1 MNHEY and CDR2 SMNVEV come from the germline V gene (reference sequence). V was clipped by 6 bases and J by 4 bases, with 15 bases between them. CDR3 in amino acids: CASRQLSAGYGYTF. CDR3 DNA: TGTGCCAGCAGGCAATTGAGCGCGGGCTATGGCTACACCTTC.

The chain has TRBV7-2 and TRBJ2-5; no firm D call. The length of the CDR3 is 13 residues. Trimming took 0 bases from V and 5 from J, leaving 7 bases between them. The germline V gene has CDR1 SGHTA and CDR2 FQGNSA. The CDR3 loop reads CASSLAGRETQYF. CDR3 coding DNA: TGTGCCAGCAGCTTAGCGGGAAGGGAGACCCAGTACTTC. Combining the CDR3 with reference TRBV7-2 and TRBJ2-5 gives the whole variable domain GAGVSQSPSNKVTEKGKDVELRCDPISGHTALYWYRQSLGQGLEFLIYFQGNSAPDKSGLPSDRFSAERTGGSVSTLTIQRTQQEDSAVYLCASSLAGRETQYFGPGTRLLVL.

This chain links TRBV7-9 with TRBJ2-4; 10 bases align to TRBD1. Germline V gene sequence: CDR1 SEHNR, CDR2 FQNEAQ (reference sequence). The CDR3 totals 14 residues. V was clipped by 7 bases and J by 8 bases; unmatched bases: 8. The CDR3 nucleotides are TGTGCCAGCACCCCGGGACAGGGGATCGACATTCAGTACTTC. This sequence encodes CASTPGQGIDIQYF.